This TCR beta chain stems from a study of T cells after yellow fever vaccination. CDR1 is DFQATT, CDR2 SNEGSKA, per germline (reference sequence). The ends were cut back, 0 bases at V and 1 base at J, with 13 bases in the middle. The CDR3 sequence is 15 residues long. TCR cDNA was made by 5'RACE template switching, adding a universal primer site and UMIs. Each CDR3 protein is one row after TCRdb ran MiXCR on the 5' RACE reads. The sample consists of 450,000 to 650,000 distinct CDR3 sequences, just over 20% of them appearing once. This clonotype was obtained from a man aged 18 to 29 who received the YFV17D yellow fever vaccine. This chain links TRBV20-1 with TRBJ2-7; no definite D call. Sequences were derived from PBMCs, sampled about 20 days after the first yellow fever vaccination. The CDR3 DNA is TGCAGTGCTAGAGATCCCGCGCAAGGGTCCTACGAGCAGTACTTC. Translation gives CSARDPAQGSYEQYF.